This entry is about one T cell receptor beta chain. This clonotype was counted many times. What this receptor recognizes is not known. One base away there is no much larger clone; base qualities are not given. The record originates from a study of T cell repertoires in cytomegalovirus infection (dated by TCRdb to about 2019). Some background on the complete study: Alongside well-studied HLA-B-restricted epitopes, the peptide stimulations were aimed at recently identified HLA-C-restricted CMV epitopes, whose presentation resists viral immunomodulation. Donor HLA type was relevant to the analysis, because carriage of CMV infection together with the matching HLA type was indicated by public TCR beta signatures.

Instrument used: Illumina HiSeq 1500. Using fastp at Q25 and MiXCR, TCRdb reprocessed the public reads and kept productive beta chains. For every CDR3 protein sequence, its rows merge into one entry that carries the most common genes and DNA. Counted in this sample were 750,000 to 900,000 distinct CDR3 sequences; about 29% of them appeared once. Roughly 13% of the sample comes from the top ten. Trimming takes 6 bases from V and 5 bases from J, and the germline ends sit 16 bases apart. The CDR3 goes from the cysteine to the phenylalanine over 14 residues. Just the 42-base CDR3 DNA is kept, in frame starting at base 1. The sample's treatment or condition label is to be understood as: in vitro stimulation with specific CMV peptide epitopes to enrich CMV-specific T cells. Points the paper makes about the study in general: In both this cohort and an independent roughly 400-donor cohort, the cumulative frequency of public TCR beta family members distinguished carriers of CMV infection plus the relevant HLA type. In the ex vivo response, HLA-C-restricted CMV-specific TCR beta clonotypes were dominant, and in two of eight donors the single most frequent clonotype came from this HLA-C-restricted group.

The sequenced sample was cultured CD8+ T cells from PBMCs, obtained from culture after CMV antigen stimulation. The chain joins TRBV12-3 or TRBV12-4 to TRBJ1-1; the D gene is not confidently resolved. The receptor was derived from a human donor in good health (CMV status not recorded). Some clones in this sample may be carry-over from other donors' samples. This receptor carries the CDR3 CASRGANAKTEAFF. The nucleotide sequence reads as follows: TGTGCCAGCAGGGGAGCTAACGCGAAGACTGAAGCTTTCTTT.